This T cell receptor (beta chain) derives from a study of blood T cell repertoires in COVID-19. The V end lost 2 bases, the J end lost 0 bases, and 7 bases lay between the germline ends. The CDR3 runs 14 residues. Germline assignment: CDR1 SGHRS and CDR2 YFSETQ. Produced via immunoSEQ multiplex PCR; TCRdb's table is partial and in-frame only. The table records roughly 170,000 clones, more than 65% of them present only once. The V and J genes are TRBV5-1 and TRBJ2-3; possible D gene TRBD2, 6 bases. The sequencing sample was made of PBMCs or T cells enriched from blood (not recorded which). This clonotype was obtained from a man aged 55 to 70 who had recovered from COVID-19. This CDR3 reads CASSFGGSTDTQYF. The CDR3 region has the DNA TGCGCCAGCAGCTTTGGGGGGAGCACAGATACGCAGTATTTT.